These 7 T cell receptor beta chains were sequenced from one sample in a study of blood T cell repertoires in COVID-19. Assay: immunoSEQ multiplex PCR; the TCRdb copy retains only in-frame clones and omits some. Of fewer than 150,000 clones listed, approximately 85% were seen once; the top ten hold approximately 4%. Sequencing was carried out using peripheral blood. The receptor set was obtained from a human donor in a cohort sampled during active COVID-19.

The chain joins TRBV15 to TRBJ1-6; 9 positions match TRBD1. The V segment lost 3 bases and the J segment 8 bases; nucleotides outside the gene matches: 5. Per the germline V gene, CDR1 is LNHNV and CDR2 is YYDKDF (reference sequence). This CDR3 comprises 15 residues. CDR3 region: CATSRGDRVYSPLHF. CDR3 DNA sequence: TGTGCCACCAGCAGGGGGGACAGGGTTTATTCACCCCTCCACTTT.

This chain uses TRBV30 with TRBJ2-1, with unresolved D. V dropped 0 bases and J dropped 0 bases, with 6 bases sitting between them. Germline CDR1 is GTSNPN and CDR2 is SVGIG (reference sequence). This CDR3 comprises 14 residues. The CDR3: CAWSVLSSYNEQFF. The CDR3 nucleotides read TGTGCCTGGAGTGTACTTAGCTCCTACAATGAGCAGTTCTTC.

This clone was recorded a few times. The chain joins TRBV7-2 to TRBJ2-3; 8 positions match TRBD1. The V and J ends lost 1 base and 5 bases, in that order; junction bases with no gene match: 5. In germline, CDR1 is SGHTA, CDR2 FQGNSA. The CDR3 is 15 residues long. CDR3 DNA: TGTGCCAGCAGCTTAGACAGGGGGAGGCAAGATACGCAGTATTTT. This translates into CASSLDRGRQDTQYF. Based on the CDR3 plus reference TRBV7-2 and TRBJ2-3, the full variable domain is GAGVSQSPSNKVTEKGKDVELRCDPISGHTALYWYRQSLGQGLEFLIYFQGNSAPDKSGLPSDRFSAERTGGSVSTLTIQRTQQEDSAVYLCASSLDRGRQDTQYFGPGTRLTVL.

The J gene is TRBJ2-7, the V gene TRBV30, with 11 bases that match TRBD2. The CDR3 is 14 residues long. The V gene's germline CDR1 is GTSNPN and CDR2 SVGIG (reference sequence). With V trimmed by 3 bases and J by 1 base, 2 bases remained unmatched. Here the CDR3 DNA reads TGTGCCTGGAGGGGGACTAGCGGATCCTACGAGCAGTACTTC. Translating gives CAWRGTSGSYEQYF.

CDR3 nucleotide sequence: TGTGCCAGTAGTACCTCAGGGGGTCGAGAGACCCAGTACTTC. Amino acid sequence: CASSTSGGRETQYF. The chain combines TRBV19 with TRBJ2-5; 7 positions agree with TRBD1. The CDR3 consists of 14 residues. Trimming at V came to 4 bases and at J to 4 bases, leaving 6 bases not matched to a gene. Looked up from germline, CDR1 is LNHDA and CDR2 is SQIVND (reference sequence).

This chain connects TRBV7-8 to TRBJ2-3, with D hard to call. V lost 1 base and J 1 base, leaving 6 bases between the germline ends. The CDR3 is 14 residues long. Looked up from germline, CDR1 is SGHVS and CDR2 is FQNEAQ. The CDR3: CASSLDYGTDTQYF. The CDR3 bases are TGTGCCAGCAGCTTAGACTACGGCACAGATACGCAGTATTTT.

V is TRBV5-8 and J is TRBJ2-7, with a possible D match to TRBD1 (6 bases). Per germline, CDR1 SGHTS and CDR2 YDEGEE. The CDR3 has 14 residues. V gave up 4 bases and J gave up 4 bases, with 15 bases separating them. Here the CDR3 reads CASSQDGQRYEQYV. The CDR3 DNA sequence: TGTGCCAGCAGCCAGGACGGACAGAGATACGAGCAGTACGTC.